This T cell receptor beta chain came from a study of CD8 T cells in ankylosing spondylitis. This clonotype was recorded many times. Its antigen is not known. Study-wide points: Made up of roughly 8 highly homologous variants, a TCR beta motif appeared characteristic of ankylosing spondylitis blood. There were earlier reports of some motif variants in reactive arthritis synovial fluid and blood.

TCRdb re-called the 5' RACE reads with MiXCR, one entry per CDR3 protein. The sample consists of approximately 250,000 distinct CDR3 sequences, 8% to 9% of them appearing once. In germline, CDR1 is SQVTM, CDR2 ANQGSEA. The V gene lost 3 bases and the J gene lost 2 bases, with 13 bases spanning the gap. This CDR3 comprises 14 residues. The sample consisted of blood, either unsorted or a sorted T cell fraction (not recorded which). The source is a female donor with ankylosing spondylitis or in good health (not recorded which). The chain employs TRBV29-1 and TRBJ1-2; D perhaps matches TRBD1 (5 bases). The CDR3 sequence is CSVDGLGGNYGYTF. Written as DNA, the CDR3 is TGCAGCGTTGATGGTTTGGGGGGGAACTATGGCTACACCTTC.